A single sample gave rise to the 27 T cell receptor beta chains below, sequenced in a study of blood T cell repertoires in COVID-19. Some clones are missing from TCRdb's copy, which holds only in-frame ones; the method was immunoSEQ multiplex PCR. The data show more than 120,000 clones, around nine tenths seen once. Sequencing used peripheral blood. Receptors originate from a woman aged 45-59 years with active or convalescent COVID-19.

This sequence joins TRBV30 and TRBJ1-5; 7 nucleotides align to TRBD1. V shed 3 bases and J 4 bases; nucleotides not matched to a gene: 12. The CDR3 runs 16 residues. Germline CDR1 and CDR2: GTSNPN and SVGIG (reference sequence). CDR3 residues: CAWSNAAARGNQPQHF. The CDR3 DNA follows: TGTGCCTGGAGCAACGCCGCGGCCAGGGGGAATCAGCCCCAGCATTTT.

The chain links TRBV27 to TRBJ1-1; D perhaps matches TRBD1 (6 bases). This CDR3 spans 14 amino acids. V lost 6 bases and J 6 bases, leaving 17 bases between the germline ends. Germline CDR1 MNHEY, CDR2 SMNVEV (reference sequence). The CDR3 DNA reads as TGTGCCAGCAGACTACTAACAGGGTACTCTGAAGCTTTCTTT. This codes for CASRLLTGYSEAFF.

The genes are TRBV5-6 and TRBJ2-1; D remains ambiguous. The V end was cut by 1 base, the J end by 9 bases, with 5 bases between. The CDR3 extends over 11 amino acids. The germline gives CDR1 SGHDT, CDR2 YYEEEE. CDR3 in DNA: TGTGCCAGCAGCTTGAATATTGAGCAGTTCTTC. It specifies CASSLNIEQFF.

The V gene is TRBV9, the J gene TRBJ1-3; TRBD1 aligns across 10 bases. This CDR3 is built from 16 residues. J was trimmed by 2 bases and V by 3 bases; bases with no gene match: 5. Germline V gene sequence: CDR1 SGDLS, CDR2 YYNGEE. The CDR3 here is CASSATGQGTGNTIYF. DNA of the CDR3: TGTGCCAGCAGCGCAACGGGACAGGGGACTGGAAACACCATATATTTT.

V usage is TRBV18 and J usage is TRBJ2-7; D unresolved. With 3 bases removed from V and 4 bases from J, the gap between germline ends came to 7 bases. The germline CDR1 and CDR2 sequences are KGHSH and LQKENI. CDR3 size: 12 residues. The CDR3 loop reads CASSPGRYEQYF. The CDR3 nucleotides are TGTGCCAGCTCACCTGGCCGTTACGAGCAGTACTTC.

This clone was recorded once. The genes are TRBV4-3 and TRBJ2-1; 7 bases align to TRBD2. Trimming cost V 0 bases and J 10 bases; bases outside gene matches: 6. The CDR3 is made up of 14 amino acids. Germline-derived CDR1 and CDR2 are LGHNA and YSLEER. This CDR3 reads CASSQDAVGGEQFF. CDR3 nucleotides: TGCGCCAGCAGCCAAGATGCTGTCGGGGGGGAGCAGTTCTTC.

CDR3 region: CASQGTSGNTIYF. The DNA for the CDR3 is TGTGCCAGTCAGGGGACATCTGGAAACACCATATATTTT. V usage is TRBV19 and J usage is TRBJ1-3, with D perhaps matching TRBD1 (6 bases). Germline V lookup: CDR1 LNHDA, CDR2 SQIVND (reference sequence). The germline V and J ends were trimmed by 8 bases and 1 base, with 9 bases remaining between them. This CDR3 has 13 amino acids.

This chain connects TRBV10-3 to TRBJ1-1, with 7 bases that match TRBD1. Germline CDR1 is ENHRY and CDR2 is SYGVKD. The CDR3 has 15 amino acids. J gave up 2 bases and V 4 bases, and 7 bases lay outside the gene matches. The CDR3 is CAISADRAGNTEAFF. CDR3 sequence (DNA): TGTGCCATCAGTGCCGACAGGGCGGGAAACACTGAAGCTTTCTTT.

V usage is TRBV11-2 and J usage is TRBJ2-2; possibly TRBD1 for D (6 bases). V lost 1 base to trimming and J lost 6 bases, with 9 bases between them. Germline CDR1 reads SGHAT; CDR2 reads FQNNGV. This CDR3 comprises 14 residues. CDR3 DNA sequence: TGTGCCAGCAGCTTAGGTTCAGGGGCCGGGGAGCTGTTTTTT. As protein: CASSLGSGAGELFF.

This chain links TRBV9 with TRBJ2-3; TRBD2 is a possible D gene (6 bases). The CDR3 extends over 16 amino acids. Germline CDR1 SGDLS, CDR2 YYNGEE. Trimming shortened V by 3 bases and J by 1 base, and 15 bases separated the two germline ends. For the CDR3, the DNA is TGTGCCAGCAGCGCCGGGAGTCGCGGGCGCACAGATACGCAGTATTTT. Its translation: CASSAGSRGRTDTQYF.

The chain employs TRBV12-5 and TRBJ1-3; 7 nucleotides match TRBD1. Germline values: CDR1 LGHNT, CDR2 FRNRAP. V lost 5 bases, J lost 0 bases, and 7 bases stayed unmatched. The CDR3 totals 16 residues. CDR3 sequence reads: CASGKGQYLSGNTIYF. Written as DNA, the CDR3 is TGTGCTAGTGGTAAGGGACAGTACCTCTCTGGAAACACCATATATTTT.

The chain uses TRBV29-1 and TRBJ2-1, with 10 bases matching TRBD2. V shed 4 bases, J shed 0 bases, and the junction held 3 bases outside the gene matches. CDR1 is SQVTM and CDR2 is ANQGSEA in the germline V gene. CDR3 length: 15 residues. The CDR3 loop reads CSVASGGNSYNEQFF. CDR3 bases: TGCAGCGTTGCTAGCGGGGGAAACTCCTACAATGAGCAGTTCTTC.

CDR3 amino acids: CASSVGGVQNYGYTF. Written as DNA, the CDR3 is TGTGCCAGCAGCGTAGGCGGGGTACAAAACTATGGCTACACCTTC. The chain recombines TRBV9 with TRBJ1-2, with D unresolved. V gave up 0 bases and J gave up 2 bases, with 11 bases separating them. The CDR3 is 15 residues long. Germline V gives CDR1 SGDLS, CDR2 YYNGEE.

V is TRBV27 and J is TRBJ2-7, with a tentative D call TRBD1 (5 bases). The germline V gene encodes CDR1 MNHEY and CDR2 SMNVEV (reference sequence). V was shortened by 6 bases and J by 5 bases, with 20 bases between the two germline ends. This CDR3 has 15 amino acids. The CDR3 sequence is CASSPQLGPEDEQYF. CDR3 DNA sequence: TGTGCCAGCAGCCCCCAGTTGGGGCCCGAAGACGAGCAGTACTTC.

This chain's CDR3 is CASSIGGVGGYTF. DNA for the CDR3: TGTGCCAGTAGTATCGGGGGAGTCGGGGGCTACACCTTC. The V call is TRBV19, the J call TRBJ1-2, with D maybe TRBD1 (5 bases). CDR1 is LNHDA and CDR2 is SQIVND in the germline V gene (reference sequence). The CDR3 extends over 13 amino acids. Trimming left V 3 bases short and J 8 bases short, with 13 bases between.

This rearrangement joins TRBV27 to TRBJ2-7; 7 bases are a match to TRBD1. CDR3 length: 16 residues. V shed 1 base and J 1 base; nucleotides not matched to a gene: 7. The germline CDR1 and CDR2 sequences are MNHEY and SMNVEV (reference sequence). The CDR3 is CASSLLWDSRSYEQYF. CDR3 nucleotides: TGTGCCAGCAGTTTATTATGGGACAGCCGATCCTACGAGCAGTACTTC.

This sequence joins TRBV7-9 and TRBJ1-2; D unresolved. CDR3 length: 13 amino acids. V was pared by 1 base and J by 7 bases, with 10 bases between. Germline V gene lookup returns CDR1 SEHNR and CDR2 FQNEAQ (reference sequence). Written as DNA, the CDR3 is TGTGCCAGCAGCTTAGGTGGATGGGCTGGCTACACCTTC. Translating it yields CASSLGGWAGYTF. Combining the CDR3 with reference TRBV7-9 and TRBJ1-2 gives the whole variable domain DTGVSQNPRHKITKRGQNVTFRCDPISEHNRLYWYRQTLGQGPEFLTYFQNEAQLEKSRLLSDRFSAERPKGSFSTLEIQRTEQGDSAMYLCASSLGGWAGYTFGSGTRLTVV.

The sample holds a few counts of this clone. The chain uses TRBV9 and TRBJ1-2; 7 nucleotides align to TRBD1. There are 15 residues in the CDR3. J lost 2 bases, V lost 4 bases, and 8 bases had no gene match. In germline, CDR1 is SGDLS, CDR2 YYNGEE. The CDR3, as DNA: TGTGCCAGCAGCTCAGGGACAGCAAAAAACTATGGCTACACCTTC. Its translation: CASSSGTAKNYGYTF.

V gene TRBV11-2 combines with J gene TRBJ2-2; TRBD2 matches at 13 bases. The germline CDR1 and CDR2 sequences are SGHAT and FQNNGV. The V gene end was trimmed by 3 bases and the J gene end by 8 bases; junction bases not matched to a gene: 9. CDR3 length equals 17 residues. The CDR3 sequence: CASSFSGTSGKAGELFF. As DNA, the CDR3 is TGTGCCAGCAGCTTCTCCGGGACTAGCGGGAAGGCGGGGGAGCTGTTTTTT. Based on the CDR3 plus reference TRBV11-2 and TRBJ2-2, the full variable domain is EAGVAQSPRYKIIEKRQSVAFWCNPISGHATLYWYQQILGQGPKLLIQFQNNGVVDDSQLPKDRFSAERLKGVDSTLKIQPAKLEDSAVYLCASSFSGTSGKAGELFFGEGSRLTVL.

The chain couples TRBV6-1 to TRBJ1-2; no clear D gene. Trimming stripped 2 bases from V and 2 bases from J, with 6 bases between. Looked up from germline, CDR1 is MNHNS and CDR2 is SASEGT. The CDR3 runs 13 residues. In nucleotides, the CDR3 is TGTGCCAGCAGTGAAAGCCCGAACTATGGCTACACCTTC. Translating gives CASSESPNYGYTF.

The chain recombines TRBV19 with TRBJ1-2, with 8 nucleotides matching TRBD1. V was pared by 9 bases and J by 0 bases, with 15 bases of the junction left unmatched. The CDR3 contains 17 residues. Germline CDR1 is LNHDA and CDR2 is SQIVND (reference sequence). The CDR3: CASHRDRRIFTNYGYTF. CDR3 sequence (DNA): TGTGCCAGCCACCGGGACAGGAGGATTTTTACTAACTATGGCTACACCTTC.

The chain has TRBV18 and TRBJ1-2, with 8 bases aligning to TRBD1. The germline gives CDR1 KGHSH, CDR2 LQKENI. V lost 2 bases, J lost 6 bases, and 5 bases stayed unmatched. The CDR3 sequence is 14 residues long. The CDR3 spells CASSPRTGLHGYTF. The DNA of the CDR3 is TGTGCCAGCTCACCAAGGACAGGGTTGCATGGCTACACCTTC.

Here the CDR3 DNA reads TGTGCCAGCAGGCCGACTCGAGACCCCGGGACAGCAAAAAACATTCAGTACTTC. Amino acid sequence: CASRPTRDPGTAKNIQYF. The V call is TRBV27, the J call TRBJ2-4, with 7 bases matching TRBD1. Germline CDR1 and CDR2: MNHEY and SMNVEV (reference sequence). This CDR3 region has 18 residues. The junction had 18 bases not matched to a gene; V was cut back by 6 bases and J by 4 bases.

V usage is TRBV4-3 and J usage is TRBJ2-1; no reliable D call. V was cut by 0 bases and J by 7 bases, with 13 bases left in between. The germline V gene has CDR1 LGHNA and CDR2 YSLEER. This CDR3 comprises 15 residues. Here the CDR3 reads CASSQEELLGNEQFF. The CDR3 DNA sequence: TGCGCCAGCAGCCAAGAGGAGCTACTTGGGAATGAGCAGTTCTTC.

This chain links TRBV7-2 with TRBJ1-6; no firm D call. V shed 1 base and J shed 4 bases, with 14 bases lying between them. The CDR3 loop spans 17 amino acids. Germline values: CDR1 SGHTA, CDR2 FQGNSA. The CDR3 region has the DNA TGTGCCAGCAGCTTAGTCGGAGGGCAGATTTATAATTCACCCCTCCACTTT. It is translated as CASSLVGGQIYNSPLHF.

The gene calls are TRBV29-1 and TRBJ2-4, with a tentative D call TRBD2 (5 bases). Trimming cost V 0 bases and J 8 bases, with 11 bases left between them. Germline V gene data show CDR1 as SQVTM and CDR2 as ANQGSEA. The CDR3 sequence is 13 residues long. This CDR3 reads CSVEERAGDIQYF. The CDR3 DNA is TGCAGCGTTGAAGAGAGGGCCGGGGACATTCAGTACTTC.

In this sample, this clone turned up once. The chain carries TRBV19 and TRBJ2-1; 12 bases are a match to TRBD2. With V trimmed by 6 bases and J by 6 bases, 6 bases remained unmatched. CDR1 is LNHDA and CDR2 is SQIVND in the germline V gene (reference sequence). This CDR3 is 15 amino acids long. As DNA, the CDR3 is TGTGCCAGTAGCAGGGGGGGACTAGCGGGCAATGAGCAGTTCTTC. Translated: CASSRGGLAGNEQFF.